The rows below give T cell receptor beta chains drawn from one sample of a study of blood T cell repertoires in COVID-19. Sequenced by immunoSEQ multiplex PCR; TCRdb stores in-frame clones only, minus some. The data show about 370,000 clones, around 87% seen once. Sequenced sample: peripheral blood. The receptors here all came from a man aged 18 to 29 with active or convalescent COVID-19. CDR3s include the opening cysteine and the closing phenylalanine or tryptophan. D genes are given only for firm matches. Clone size appears in some rows only: once, few, many, or a class for an expanded clone.

D gene | clone size | J gene | V gene | CDR3 protein
TRBD1 | once | TRBJ2-3 | TRBV9 | CASSLTGGARDTQYF
- | - | TRBJ2-5 | TRBV7-8 | CASSFGTRLGETQYF
TRBD2 | - | TRBJ2-3 | TRBV4-2 | CASSRKRGGPDTQYF
- | once | TRBJ1-1 | TRBV4-3 | CASSHVGLGNTEAFF
TRBD1 | - | TRBJ1-4 | TRBV5-1 | CASSWEPGTGGEKLFF
- | - | TRBJ1-1 | TRBV6-5 | CASNHPRAGTEAFF
- | - | TRBJ2-5 | TRBV14 | CASSQIATGETQYF
- | - | TRBJ1-6 | TRBV30 | CAWTGEVGSPLHF
- | - | TRBJ1-2 | TRBV2 | CASSEGSGGYTF
- | - | TRBJ1-1 | TRBV2 | CASRGRGSNTEAFF
TRBD1 | few | TRBJ1-2 | TRBV18 | CASSQSTGGSYGYTF
TRBD2 | - | TRBJ2-2 | TRBV7-6 | CASSDVAGRTGELFF
- | - | TRBJ2-3 | TRBV7-9 | CASSPSHGSDTQYF
TRBD2 | - | TRBJ2-7 | TRBV11-2 | CASSQEFGGGAYEQYF
TRBD1 | - | TRBJ1-5 | TRBV19 | CASSTRRQGDNQPQHF
- | - | TRBJ2-2 | TRBV28 | CASSDGRTIRAGELFF
TRBD2 | - | TRBJ2-3 | TRBV28 | CASCFRTGLAGGADTQYF
TRBD2 | few | TRBJ2-1 | TRBV19 | CASSPTLAADEQFF
TRBD2 | once | TRBJ2-3 | TRBV4-3 | CASSQDSPFLAGGLSDTQYF